The sample holds many counts of the clone carrying this T cell receptor (beta chain). Its antigen remains unidentified. The source material, RNA transcripts, was used to amplify TCR beta CDR3 regions. Primed by the HTBI set, a first-round RT-PCR was run on the TCR CDR3. MiXCR was run by TCRdb on the multiplex PCR reads, yielding one entry per CDR3 protein. The table records hundreds of thousands of distinct CDR3 sequences, roughly 20% of them present only once. This entry belongs to a study of T cells in Graves' hyperthyroidism and ophthalmopathy. Whole-study findings and limits: Most thyroid clonotypes with frequency above 0.001 were detected in blood.

This sequence originates from a man in his fifties or sixties with Graves' ophthalmopathy. The sample consisted of blood.

CDR3 DNA sequence: TGTGCCAGCAGTACCCTGAGGGCAGGGGAGATAACCAATGAGCAGTTCTTC. This sequence encodes CASSTLRAGEITNEQFF. The rearrangement joins TRBV28 to TRBJ2-1, with a tentative D call TRBD1 (6 bases). V was cut by 5 bases and J by 6 bases, with 23 bases left in between. Looked up from germline, CDR1 is MDHEN and CDR2 is SYDVKM. This CDR3 comprises 17 residues. The variable domain in full, completed from reference TRBV28 and TRBJ2-1, reads DVKVTQSSRYLVKRTGEKVFLECVQDMDHENMFWYRQDPGLGLRLIYFSYDVKMKEKGDIPEGYSVSREKKERFSLILESASTNQTSMYLCASSTLRAGEITNEQFFGPGTRLTVL.